This paragraph covers one T cell receptor (beta chain) sequence. Antigen unknown. Germline CDR1 reads LGHNA; CDR2 reads YNFKEQ. Trimming cost V 2 bases and J 3 bases, with 12 bases left between them. The CDR3 contains 15 residues. This record belongs to a study of cytotoxic CD8 clonotypes in ibrutinib-treated CLL. About the study: Some 10 relapsed/refractory, roughly 15 treatment-naive; around 18 IGHV unmutated. Study-wide results and caveats: Whereas clonality rose at ibrutinib response, it declined toward baseline at progression.

TCR beta libraries used roughly 1.9 micrograms of DNA from cryopreserved PBMCs. The table came from immunoSEQ multiplex PCR; TCRdb's copy has only in-frame clones and leaves some out. The sample yields under 200,000 clones, around 84% seen once. The chain recombines TRBV4-2 with TRBJ2-3; weak D call: TRBD1 (6 bases). Source: PBMCs, taken after 12 months of ibrutinib treatment. The receptor's source is a human donor with chronic lymphocytic leukemia. The CDR3 sequence: CASSQTQGATDTQYF. As DNA, the CDR3 is TGTGCCAGCAGCCAAACACAGGGCGCTACAGATACGCAGTATTTT.